The clone carrying this T cell receptor beta chain appeared a few times. Its cognate antigen is unknown. The sample is drawn from a study of T cells in localized non-small cell lung cancer. Study-wide results and caveats: Uninvolved adjacent lung had the highest recorded T cell clonality, with tumor below it. Within adjacent lung there appeared a median around 57 of the top 100 tumor clones.

Produced via immunoSEQ multiplex PCR; TCRdb's table is partial and in-frame only. The data show tens of thousands of clones, with almost 85% seen just once and 17% held by the top ten. The TCR was taken from a male donor at least 60 years old with stage III squamous cell lung carcinoma. Sequenced here: peripheral blood, sampled before any cancer treatment.

CDR3 region: CASSRQGFHQPQHF. The CDR3 DNA follows: TGTGCCAGCAGCCGACAGGGTTTTCATCAGCCCCAGCATTTT. The rearrangement uses TRBV7-9 and TRBJ1-5; TRBD1 matches at 7 bases. The CDR3 length is 14 residues. Germline trimming cut 5 bases from V and 5 bases from J; bases unmatched to any gene: 6. The germline V gene has CDR1 SEHNR and CDR2 FQNEAQ (reference sequence).